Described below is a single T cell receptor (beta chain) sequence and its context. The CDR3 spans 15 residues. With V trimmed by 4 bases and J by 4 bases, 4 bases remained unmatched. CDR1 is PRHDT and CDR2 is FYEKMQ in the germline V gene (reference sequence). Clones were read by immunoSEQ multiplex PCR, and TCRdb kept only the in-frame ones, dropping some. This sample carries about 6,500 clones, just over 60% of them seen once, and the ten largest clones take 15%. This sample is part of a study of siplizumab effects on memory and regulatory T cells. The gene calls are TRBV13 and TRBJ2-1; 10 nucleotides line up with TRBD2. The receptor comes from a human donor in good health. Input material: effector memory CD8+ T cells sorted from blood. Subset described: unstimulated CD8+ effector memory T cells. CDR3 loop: CASSSSGGEYNEQFF. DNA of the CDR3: TGTGCCAGCAGCTCTAGCGGGGGCGAATACAATGAGCAGTTCTTC.